The rows below give T cell receptor beta chains drawn from one sample of a study of blood T cell repertoires in COVID-19. TCRdb's copy holds only in-frame clones and misses some; the assay was immunoSEQ multiplex PCR. The sample shows fewer than 110,000 clones, around 90% of them seen only once. The sample consisted of peripheral blood. The receptors stem from a man in his fifties in a cohort sampled during active COVID-19. Each CDR3 is given with its conserved first and last residue. A D gene is named only where the DNA matches it firmly. Clone size is given for some rows only: seen once, a few or many times, or a class if the clone is expanded.

J | V | length | D | size | DNA | CDR3
TRBJ2-6 | TRBV4-2 | 16 | TRBD1 | NA | TGTGCCAGCAGCCCCCCGCAGGGGGCTGGGGCCAACGTCCTGACTTTC | CASSPPQGAGANVLTF
TRBJ1-1 | TRBV5-8 | 16 | NA | once | TGTGCCAGCAGCTTTTTACTCTCCCCTACGTCTTCTGAAGCTTTCTTT | CASSFLLSPTSSEAFF
TRBJ2-3 | TRBV27 | 16 | TRBD2 | NA | TGTGCCAGCAGTCAAAGGACTAGCGGGGATACAGATACGCAGTATTTT | CASSQRTSGDTDTQYF
TRBJ2-5 | TRBV28 | 12 | NA | NA | TGTGCCAGCAGTCCCCGATCCGGGACCCAGTACTTC | CASSPRSGTQYF
TRBJ1-1 | TRBV5-4 | 14 | NA | few | TGTGCCAGCAGCGGTCGGACAGTCCCCACTGAAGCTTTCTTT | CASSGRTVPTEAFF
TRBJ1-2 | TRBV9 | 15 | NA | NA | TGTGCCAGCAGCGTAGACTCAGGAAGGTCCTATGGCTACACCTTC | CASSVDSGRSYGYTF
TRBJ2-1 | TRBV28 | 16 | TRBD2 | NA | TGTGCCAGCAGTGCCTCGCGGGGGGGAGGGGATAATGAGCAGTTCTTC | CASSASRGGGDNEQFF
TRBJ2-5 | TRBV5-4 | 17 | TRBD2 | NA | TGTGCCAGCAGCACGGGACTAGCGGGGGTGCACCAAGAGACCCAGTACTTC | CASSTGLAGVHQETQYF
TRBJ1-4 | TRBV10-3 | 12 | NA | many | TGTGCCATCAGTGAGTCGGGCGAAAAACTGTTTTTT | CAISESGEKLFF
TRBJ2-5 | TRBV2 | 13 | NA | NA | TGTGCCAGCAGCGGACAGCCACAAGAGACCCAGTACTTC | CASSGQPQETQYF